This TCR beta chain was captured in a study of breast tumors, draining lymph nodes, adjacent tissues (dated by TCRdb to about 2016). Concerning the study at large: TCR beta repertoires were compared across tumor, adjacent nontumor tissue and axillary lymph nodes obtained from breast cancer patients. The study was designed to assess the relationships and possible T-cell exchange between tumor, surrounding tissue and draining lymph node repertoires in human breast cancer. What the research found in general, with its limitations: The conclusion that tumor T cells originate in lymph nodes was framed as consistent with a hypothesis rather than directly demonstrated. The similarity between tumor and nontumor tissue repertoires was significantly greater in luminal-like breast cancer than in basal-like breast cancer. The data were considered consistent with most tumor T cells being derived from the lymph node and subsequently expanding within tumor tissue. T-cell repertoire diversity in tumors was found to be lower than in lymph nodes but higher than in nontumor tissue, and preferential V and J gene usage was observed.

The germline V gene gives CDR1 as SGHNT and CDR2 as YENEEA. Inclusive of the bounding cysteine and phenylalanine, the CDR3 is 12 residues long. Solely the CDR3 DNA is kept, with 36 bases framed from the first base. Lymph node samples were obtained from the axillary draining lymph nodes of breast cancer patients. The reads were generated on an Illumina HiSeq 2000. TCR beta chain libraries were generated through multiplex PCR amplification. High-throughput sequencing was used to analyze the amplified TCR beta chain products. TCRdb cleaned the public reads at Q25 with fastp, built clones with MiXCR and kept in-frame beta chains. Each entry merges the rows of one CDR3 protein and shows their most common DNA and genes. This sample gives 290,000 or so distinct CDR3 sequences in total; roughly 31% of them show up just once. The ten largest clones take up over 0.95% of the sample. In this sample, this clonotype turned up once. It has no known antigen specificity. An end of the junction does not agree with germline; a read error may underlie this.

This clonotype was sampled from a female donor with breast cancer. Some clones in this sample may be carry-over from other donors' samples. The chain employs TRBV11-3 and TRBJ2-7, with the identity of the D gene unclear. Sequencing input: axillary lymph node tissue. CDR3 loop: CASSLERYAQYF. The sequence in DNA is TGTGCCAGCAGCTTAGAGAGGTACGCGCAGTACTTC.